This section outlines one TCR beta chain sequence together with its context. In the source study's methods: Estimation of nucleated cell counts was performed using reference gene primer amplification. Clones were sequenced by immunoSEQ multiplex PCR, and TCRdb holds only the in-frame ones, with some missing. That table furnishes V, J and clone size, whereas the DNA furnished D and trimming. The table lists approximately 210,000 clones, approximately 73% of them singletons. This CDR3 has 13 amino acids. The V segment lost 6 bases and the J segment 5 bases; nucleotides outside the gene matches: 3. In germline, CDR1 is WSHSY, CDR2 SAAADI. In assigning cohorts, the study relied on participant-reported clinical history. This entry is derived from a study of blood T cell repertoires in COVID-19. Across the study: Both acute and convalescent COVID-19 samples were obtained from the United States, Italy and Spain.

The V gene is TRBV10-2, the J gene TRBJ1-2, with TRBD1 matching 10 bases. The sequence was obtained from a woman aged 45-59 years with acute COVID-19. Sequenced material: PBMCs or T cells enriched from blood (not recorded which). CDR3 DNA: TGCGCCAGCAGCGGGGGACAGGGGTATGGCTACACCTTC. It yields the protein CASSGGQGYGYTF.